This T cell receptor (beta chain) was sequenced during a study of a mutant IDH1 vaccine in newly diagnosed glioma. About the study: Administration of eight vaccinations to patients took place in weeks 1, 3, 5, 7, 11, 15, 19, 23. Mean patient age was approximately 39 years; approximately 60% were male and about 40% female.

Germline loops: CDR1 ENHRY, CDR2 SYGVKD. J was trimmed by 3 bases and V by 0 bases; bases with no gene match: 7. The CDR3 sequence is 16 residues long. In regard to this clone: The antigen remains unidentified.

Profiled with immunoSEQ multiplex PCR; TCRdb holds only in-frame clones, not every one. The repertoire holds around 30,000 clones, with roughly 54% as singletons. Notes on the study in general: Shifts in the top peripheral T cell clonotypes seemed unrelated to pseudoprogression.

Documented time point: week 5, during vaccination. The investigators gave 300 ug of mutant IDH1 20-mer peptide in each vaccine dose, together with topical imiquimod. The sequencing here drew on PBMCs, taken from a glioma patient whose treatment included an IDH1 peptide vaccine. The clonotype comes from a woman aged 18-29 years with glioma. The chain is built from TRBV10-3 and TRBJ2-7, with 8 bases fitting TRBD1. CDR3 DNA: TGTGCCATCAGTGAGTCAAACACAGGGGGTGGCTACGAGCAGTACTTC. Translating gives CAISESNTGGGYEQYF.